This TCR beta chain was sequenced during a study of TIL therapy for anti-PD-1-resistant metastatic lung cancer. Described time point: pre-treatment sample, taken before nivolumab and TIL therapy. The tumor samples were excised metastases, mostly pleural nodules or supraclavicular lymph nodes. V was shortened by 3 bases and J by 0 bases, with 8 bases between the two germline ends. The CDR3 runs 14 residues. Looked up from germline, CDR1 is MNHEY and CDR2 is SVGAGI. The immunoSEQ assay was v3. TCRdb's table, derived via immunoSEQ multiplex PCR, lists solely in-frame clones and lacks some. The sample lists approximately 87,000 clones, roughly 65% occurring once.

The chain combines TRBV6-5 with TRBJ1-1; D not resolved. The TCR originated in a person aged 25 to 79 with non-small cell lung cancer. This specimen consisted of tumor tissue, obtained at baseline. The CDR3 region is CASSYGVMNTEAFF. CDR3 sequence (DNA): TGTGCCAGCAGTTATGGGGTCATGAACACTGAAGCTTTCTTT.